Listed below are T cell receptor beta chains from one sample, sequenced in a study of T cell repertoires in cytomegalovirus infection. TCRdb re-called the reads through MiXCR, storing one row per CDR3 protein. Here the sample spans almost 550,000 distinct CDR3 sequences, about 15% being singletons. The sample comprised CD8+ T cells from PBMCs. The receptors stem from a human donor in good health (CMV status not recorded). Some clones in this sample may be carry-over from other donors' samples. The CDR3 runs from the conserved cysteine through the conserved F or W. The D gene is left open where the match is weak. Some rows have no size entry. The others give once, few or many, or a class for an expanded clone.

TRBJ2-2 few 16 TRBD2 TRBV27 CASTRPGLAGTGELFF TGTGCCAGCACCCGACCGGGACTAGCGGGAACCGGGGAGCTGTTTTTT
TRBJ1-5 many 14 - TRBV19 CASSIPGPNQPQHF TGTGCCAGTAGTATTCCGGGGCCCAATCAGCCCCAGCATTTT
TRBJ2-5 few 15 TRBD2 TRBV10-3 CAISEGLAGKETQYF TGTGCCATCAGTGAGGGACTAGCGGGTAAAGAGACCCAGTACTTC
TRBJ2-4 - 11 - TRBV5-5 CASRGENIQYF TGTGCCAGCAGAGGGGAAAACATTCAGTACTTC
TRBJ2-3 many 14 - TRBV7-6 CASSTRSTSDTQYF TGTGCCAGCAGCACGAGATCCACTAGCGATACGCAGTATTTT
TRBJ2-5 many 16 TRBD2 TRBV7-9 CASSLDAGEHQETQYF TGTGCCAGCAGCTTAGACGCGGGGGAGCACCAAGAGACCCAGTACTTC
TRBJ2-5 - 18 TRBD1 TRBV3-1 CASSLRATGGWDQETQYF TGTGCCAGCAGCCTTAGGGCCACAGGGGGCTGGGACCAAGAGACCCAGTACTTC
TRBJ1-2 many 15 TRBD1 TRBV7-9 CASSKDRNLDYGYTF TGTGCCAGCAGCAAGGACAGGAACCTGGACTATGGCTACACCTTC
TRBJ1-5 many 14 - TRBV12-3/TRBV12-4 CASSPTGGGQPQHF TGTGCCAGCAGCCCCACAGGAGGGGGTCAGCCCCAGCATTTT
TRBJ2-7 few 16 TRBD2 TRBV6-5 CASSYPRTSGLYEQYF TGTGCCAGCAGTTACCCCCGGACTAGCGGGCTCTACGAGCAGTACTTC
TRBJ2-2 many 15 - TRBV7-6 CASSSRSPFTGELFF TGTGCCAGCAGCTCGAGATCCCCATTCACCGGGGAGCTGTTTTTT
TRBJ2-2 - 15 - TRBV29-1 CSVLNLAGKTGELFF TGCAGCGTATTGAACCTGGCAGGGAAGACCGGGGAGCTGTTTTTT
TRBJ2-7 few 15 TRBD1 TRBV27 CASSLLWTGDDEQYF TGTGCCAGCAGTTTATTGTGGACAGGGGATGACGAGCAGTACTTC
TRBJ2-1 few 14 - TRBV3-1 CASSQAGLYNEQFF TGTGCCAGCAGCCAGGCGGGGCTATACAATGAGCAGTTCTTC
TRBJ2-3 - 15 TRBD2 TRBV28 CASGLAGGFTDTQYF TGTGCCAGCGGTCTAGCGGGGGGGTTCACAGATACGCAGTATTTT
TRBJ2-7 - 13 - TRBV6-2/TRBV6-3 CASRGFRSDEQYF TGTGCCAGCAGAGGCTTTAGGAGCGACGAGCAGTACTTC
TRBJ2-3 many 16 - TRBV6-1 CASSSLEGGHADTQYF TGTGCCAGCAGCTCCCTCGAGGGGGGCCACGCAGATACGCAGTATTTT
TRBJ1-4 few 13 - TRBV5-4 CASSSFGAEKLFF TGTGCCAGCAGCTCATTTGGGGCCGAAAAACTGTTTTTT
TRBJ2-2 few 16 - TRBV28 CASSLAGEANTGELFF TGTGCCAGCAGTTTAGCCGGGGAGGCGAACACCGGGGAGCTGTTTTTT
TRBJ2-1 many 14 - TRBV7-2 CASTANGGENEQFF TGTGCCAGCACGGCAAACGGAGGGGAGAATGAGCAGTTCTTC
TRBJ2-7 many 13 TRBD1 TRBV29-1 CSVTGTDSYEQYF TGCAGCGTTACCGGGACAGACTCCTACGAGCAGTACTTC
TRBJ2-7 many 13 TRBD2 TRBV7-3 CASRGGSSYEQYF TGTGCCAGCAGGGGCGGGAGCTCCTACGAGCAGTACTTC
TRBJ2-6 - 15 - TRBV7-9 CASSLSDPGANVLTF TGTGCCAGCAGCTTATCGGACCCCGGGGCCAACGTCCTGACTTTC
TRBJ2-2 few 19 TRBD2 TRBV9 CASSDLGLAGGPGTGELFF TGTGCCAGCAGCGACCTGGGACTAGCGGGGGGGCCGGGCACCGGGGAGCTGTTTTTT
TRBJ2-7 few 14 - TRBV6-5 CASSGASYSYEQYF TGTGCCAGCAGCGGGGCTTCCTACTCCTACGAGCAGTACTTC
TRBJ1-1 few 14 - TRBV6-5 CASSYGGPNTEAFF TGTGCCAGCAGTTACGGGGGGCCGAACACTGAAGCTTTCTTT
TRBJ1-3 - 14 TRBD1 TRBV29-1 CSVAGTGDGNTIYF TGCAGCGTCGCCGGGACAGGGGACGGAAACACCATATATTTT
TRBJ2-5 many 16 - TRBV14 CASSQVYGRGRETQYF TGTGCCAGCAGCCAAGTGTACGGGAGGGGGCGAGAGACCCAGTACTTC
TRBJ2-7 many 14 - TRBV10-3 CAISDPGFPYEQYF TGTGCCATCAGTGACCCAGGGTTCCCCTACGAGCAGTACTTC
TRBJ1-4 many 14 - TRBV27 CASSLRGLGEKLFF TGTGCCAGCAGTTTGCGGGGGCTTGGAGAAAAACTGTTTTTT
TRBJ2-4 many 14 TRBD1 TRBV12-3/TRBV12-4 CASSLRQGENIQYF TGTGCCAGCAGTTTGCGGCAGGGGGAAAACATTCAGTACTTC
TRBJ1-2 many 16 - TRBV12-5 CASGLGETGRNYGYTF TGTGCTAGTGGTTTGGGAGAAACAGGGCGTAACTATGGCTACACCTTC
TRBJ2-7 many 14 TRBD2 TRBV7-9 CASSSSGRAREQYF TGTGCCAGCAGCTCTAGCGGGAGGGCCCGGGAGCAGTACTTC
TRBJ2-7 - 19 - TRBV20-1 CSANPNPGPQRRDPYEQYF TGCAGTGCTAACCCGAACCCGGGACCTCAGCGGAGAGACCCCTACGAGCAGTACTTC
TRBJ1-6 many 13 - TRBV5-6 CASSPRPNSPLHF TGTGCCAGCAGCCCTCGACCCAATTCACCCCTCCACTTT
TRBJ2-7 many 16 - TRBV7-9 CASSLGQGRGHYEQYF TGTGCCAGCAGCTTAGGCCAGGGGCGGGGCCACTACGAGCAGTACTTC
TRBJ2-1 many 15 TRBD2 TRBV2 CASSPLAGGLDEQFF TGTGCCAGCAGTCCACTCGCGGGGGGCCTGGATGAGCAGTTCTTC
TRBJ2-3 - 15 - TRBV2 CASTEGGVSTDTQYF TGTGCCAGCACCGAGGGGGGGGTGAGCACAGATACGCAGTATTTT
TRBJ2-7 - 11 - TRBV27 CASIGGYEQYF TGTGCCAGCATAGGTGGCTACGAGCAGTACTTC
TRBJ2-1 many 16 TRBD2 TRBV7-6 CASSPFGLAGGLEQFF TGTGCCAGCAGCCCATTCGGACTAGCGGGGGGCCTTGAGCAGTTCTTC
TRBJ2-2 once 12 - TRBV7-3 CGSSPGTGELFF TGTGGCAGCAGTCCTGGGACCGGGGAGCTGTTTTTT
TRBJ1-5 many 13 - TRBV27 CASGRSSNQPQHF TGTGCCAGCGGACGGAGCAGCAATCAGCCCCAGCATTTT
TRBJ1-5 - 15 - TRBV13 CASSLGQNSNQPQHF TGTGCCAGCAGCTTAGGGCAGAATAGCAATCAGCCCCAGCATTTT
TRBJ2-5 few 15 - TRBV29-1 CSVLQGPPQKETQYF TGCAGCGTTCTTCAGGGTCCCCCACAGAAAGAGACCCAGTACTTC
TRBJ1-1 many 13 - TRBV7-6 CASSLAGETEAFF TGTGCCAGCAGCTTAGCGGGGGAAACTGAAGCTTTCTTT
TRBJ1-1 - 15 - TRBV3-1 CASSRGQNHDTEAFF TGTGCCAGCAGCCGCGGACAGAATCACGACACTGAAGCTTTCTTT
TRBJ2-6 many 17 - TRBV6-5 CASNERGDRTGANVLTF TGTGCCAGCAACGAACGGGGCGACAGGACTGGGGCCAACGTCCTGACTTTC
TRBJ1-2 few 13 TRBD1 TRBV20-1 CSATPGQGYGYTF TGCAGTGCAACGCCGGGACAGGGGTATGGCTACACCTTC
TRBJ2-7 many 15 TRBD2 TRBV7-9 CASSLEKAGPYEQYF TGTGCCAGCAGCTTAGAAAAAGCGGGGCCCTACGAGCAGTACTTC
TRBJ1-4 many 13 - TRBV7-7 CASSLNRNEKLFF TGTGCCAGCAGCCTCAACAGAAATGAAAAACTGTTTTTT
TRBJ2-2 few 13 TRBD1 TRBV29-1 CSVGDRNTGELFF TGCAGCGTCGGGGACAGGAACACCGGGGAGCTGTTTTTT
TRBJ2-5 few 13 - TRBV2 CASSGQPPETQYF TGTGCCAGCAGTGGGCAACCCCCAGAGACCCAGTACTTC
TRBJ2-3 many 19 TRBD2 TRBV10-3 CAISESSGLAAIRTDTQYF TGTGCCATCAGTGAGTCGTCAGGACTAGCGGCTATCCGCACAGATACGCAGTATTTT
TRBJ2-3 few 13 - TRBV6-6 CASSYSNTDTQYF TGTGCCAGCAGTTACTCCAACACAGATACGCAGTATTTT
TRBJ2-7 - 14 - TRBV5-6 CASSLGESAYEQYF TGTGCCAGCAGCTTAGGGGAGTCAGCCTACGAGCAGTACTTC